Listed below are T cell receptor beta chains from one sample, sequenced in a study of cytomegalovirus exposure and HLA in healthy donors. The protocol was immunoSEQ multiplex PCR, while the TCRdb copy is restricted to in-frame clones and leaves out a portion. The sample carries about 200,000 clones, about 82% recorded once. The sequencing input was PBMCs. The receptors were gathered from a man aged 25 to 40 in good health and CMV-seronegative. Both conserved end residues are part of each CDR3. Each record gives: J gene, V gene, D gene, clone size, CDR3 protein, CDR3 DNA. D genes are given only for firm matches. A clone size is listed for some rows: how often the clone was seen (once, few, many), or a class if it is expanded.

TRBJ1-3 TRBV7-3 . . CASSLTLRSGNTIYF TGTGCCAGCAGCTTAACGTTGAGGTCTGGAAACACCATATATTTT
TRBJ2-1 TRBV6-5 TRBD1 . CASSYSKDRGYNEQFF TGTGCCAGCAGTTACTCGAAGGACAGGGGATACAATGAGCAGTTCTTC
TRBJ2-5 TRBV5-4 . . CASSFQGRFSETQYF TGTGCCAGCAGCTTCCAGGGGCGATTTTCAGAGACCCAGTACTTC
TRBJ1-6 TRBV7-9 TRBD1 . CASSPTGDGYSPLHF TGTGCCAGCAGCCCAACAGGGGACGGATATTCACCCCTCCACTTT
TRBJ2-7 TRBV11-3 . once CASSSTGNEQYF TGTGCCAGCAGCTCCACAGGGAACGAGCAGTACTTC
TRBJ2-5 TRBV28 . . CASLPRGRAGETQYF TGTGCCAGCCTACCGCGGGGGCGAGCAGGAGAGACCCAGTACTTC
TRBJ2-7 TRBV2 TRBD2 . CASSGGSSYEQYF TGTGCCAGTAGCGGGGGGAGCTCCTACGAGCAGTACTTC
TRBJ2-7 TRBV11-2 TRBD1 . CASSPLTGWDEQYF TGTGCCAGCAGCCCCCTGACAGGGTGGGACGAGCAGTACTTC
TRBJ2-3 TRBV11-2 . few CASSQTLGPPTRTDTQYF TGTGCCAGCAGCCAAACGCTGGGGCCTCCTACGCGGACAGATACGCAGTATTTT
TRBJ1-1 TRBV5-6 . few CASSLRGNTEAFF TGTGCCAGCAGCTTGAGGGGGAACACTGAAGCTTTCTTT
TRBJ2-7 TRBV28 . . CASTLTGSYEQYF TGTGCCAGCACCTTGACAGGAAGCTACGAGCAGTACTTC
TRBJ2-5 TRBV4-1 TRBD1 . CASSRQGETQYF TGCGCCAGCAGCCGACAGGGGGAGACCCAGTACTTC
TRBJ1-6 TRBV7-9 . . CASSAPGFSGNSPLHF TGTGCCAGCAGCGCTCCAGGGTTTTCCGGTAATTCACCCCTCCACTTT
TRBJ1-1 TRBV10-3 TRBD1 . CAISKGQGLNTEAFF TGTGCCATCAGTAAGGGACAGGGATTGAACACTGAAGCTTTCTTT
TRBJ1-5 TRBV28 . . CASSLAGGENQPQHF TGTGCCAGCAGTTTAGCCGGGGGAGAGAATCAGCCCCAGCATTTT
TRBJ2-1 TRBV15 TRBD2 . CATSRRRDIAGGLYNEQFF TGTGCCACCAGCAGACGACGGGATATAGCGGGGGGGCTCTACAATGAGCAGTTCTTC
TRBJ1-5 TRBV27 TRBD1 . CASTARTGLNQPQHF TGTGCCAGCACTGCACGGACAGGCCTCAATCAGCCCCAGCATTTT
TRBJ2-1 TRBV7-3 TRBD2 . CASSNLAGGLDEQFF TGTGCCAGCAGCAACTTAGCGGGGGGTCTGGATGAGCAGTTCTTC
TRBJ2-3 TRBV7-8 TRBD2 . CASSFYPTLAGGTDTQYF TGTGCCAGCAGCTTCTACCCCACACTAGCGGGGGGAACAGATACGCAGTATTTT
TRBJ1-3 TRBV10-3 TRBD1 . CAISETRQGKGNTIYF TGTGCCATCAGTGAGACCCGACAGGGGAAGGGAAACACCATATATTTT
TRBJ2-5 TRBV6-5 TRBD1 few CASGQGGVETQYF TGTGCCAGCGGACAGGGAGGAGTAGAGACCCAGTACTTC
TRBJ1-3 TRBV6-5 . . CASSYSPRNTIYF TGTGCCAGCAGTTACTCCCCCCGGAACACCATATATTTT
TRBJ2-1 TRBV25-1 . . CASSESLAKGYNEQFF TGTGCCAGCAGTGAATCCTTAGCGAAGGGCTACAATGAGCAGTTCTTC
TRBJ2-7 TRBV27 . once CASSPYSRGAWYEQYF TGTGCCAGCAGTCCATACAGCAGGGGGGCTTGGTACGAGCAGTACTTC
TRBJ2-7 TRBV18 . . CASSPPQEGAEQYF TGTGCCAGCTCACCACCTCAGGAGGGGGCCGAGCAGTACTTC
TRBJ2-7 TRBV5-4 TRBD1 . CASSSGQFYEQYF TGTGCCAGCAGCTCGGGACAGTTCTACGAGCAGTACTTC
TRBJ2-7 TRBV5-1 . . CASEAGAYEQYF TGCGCCAGCGAAGCAGGCGCGTACGAGCAGTACTTC
TRBJ2-3 TRBV7-2 . . CASSLGSADTQYF TGTGCCAGCAGCCTAGGGTCGGCAGATACGCAGTATTTT
TRBJ2-2 TRBV9 TRBD2 . CASSSTSGGTGELFF TGTGCCAGCAGCTCCACTAGCGGGGGGACCGGGGAGCTGTTTTTT
TRBJ2-2 TRBV14 . . CASSLNRGWRTGELFF TGTGCCAGCAGCCTAAATAGAGGGTGGAGAACCGGGGAGCTGTTTTTT
TRBJ2-5 TRBV19 . . CASSNIGPRRGTQYF TGTGCCAGTAGTAATATCGGACCCCGGCGGGGGACCCAGTACTTC
TRBJ2-7 TRBV6-1 TRBD1 . CASRLQGAKEQYF TGTGCCAGCAGGCTACAGGGGGCGAAAGAGCAGTACTTC
TRBJ2-7 TRBV27 TRBD1 . CASSRNRGPYEQYF TGTGCCAGCAGTCGGAACAGGGGGCCCTACGAGCAGTACTTC
TRBJ2-5 TRBV19 TRBD2 . CASSRLAGAPGETQYF TGTGCCAGTAGTCGACTAGCGGGGGCCCCTGGGGAGACCCAGTACTTC
TRBJ2-5 TRBV5-1 TRBD2 . CASSSGLAGGPGETQYF TGCGCCAGCAGCTCGGGACTAGCGGGGGGGCCAGGAGAGACCCAGTACTTC
TRBJ2-7 TRBV10-3 TRBD2 . CAIKVAGGAYEQYF TGTGCCATCAAGGTAGCGGGGGGCGCGTACGAGCAGTACTTC
TRBJ2-3 TRBV5-4 TRBD2 . CASSSIAGPFTDTQYF TGTGCCAGCAGTTCCATAGCGGGGCCCTTCACAGATACGCAGTATTTT
TRBJ2-3 TRBV4-1 . . CASRSSGTDTQYF TGCGCCAGCAGATCAAGCGGCACAGATACGCAGTATTTT
TRBJ2-7 TRBV7-2 . . CASSLQSKTTYEQYF TGTGCCAGCAGCTTGCAATCTAAGACAACCTACGAGCAGTACTTC
TRBJ2-3 TRBV11-3 . . CASSPGGAATDTQYF TGTGCCAGCAGCCCAGGAGGGGCAGCCACAGATACGCAGTATTTT
TRBJ1-6 TRBV12-1 . few CASSSSLMTLHF TGTGCCAGCAGCTCTTCCCTAATGACCCTCCACTTT
TRBJ1-5 TRBV6-5 . . CASSYSSLGRDQPQHF TGTGCCAGCAGTTACTCGTCGTTGGGGAGGGATCAGCCCCAGCATTTT
TRBJ2-1 TRBV6-6 TRBD2 . CASSYSGTSGGDEQFF TGTGCCAGCAGTTACTCTGGGACTAGCGGGGGGGATGAGCAGTTCTTC
TRBJ1-4 TRBV15 . . CATSRDTSGRRENEKLFF TGTGCCACCAGCAGAGATACGAGTGGCCGGAGAGAGAATGAAAAACTGTTTTTT
TRBJ2-5 TRBV7-2 TRBD2 . CASSPKRLAGKETQYF TGTGCCAGCAGCCCTAAGAGACTAGCTGGAAAAGAGACCCAGTACTTC
TRBJ1-1 TRBV28 . . CASSLGVGGYTEAFF TGTGCCAGCAGCCTGGGAGTCGGGGGTTACACTGAAGCTTTCTTT
TRBJ2-2 TRBV11-2 . . CASSLDYTGELFF TGTGCCAGCAGCTTAGACTACACCGGGGAGCTGTTTTTT
TRBJ1-2 TRBV2 TRBD1 . CAMGTENYGYTF TGTGCCATGGGGACAGAAAACTATGGCTACACCTTC
TRBJ1-2 TRBV2 . . CASILTGGYTF TGTGCCAGCATTCTCACGGGGGGCTACACCTTC
TRBJ1-2 TRBV7-9 . . CASSLDGVRGYTF TGTGCCAGCAGCTTAGACGGGGTTCGGGGCTACACCTTC
TRBJ2-1 TRBV6-5 . . CASSLLRGAYNEQFF TGTGCCAGCAGTTTACTCAGGGGTGCCTACAATGAGCAGTTCTTC
TRBJ2-1 TRBV11-2 TRBD2 . CASSLGTSPNEQFF TGTGCCAGCAGCTTAGGGACTAGTCCCAATGAGCAGTTCTTC
TRBJ1-1 TRBV10-3 . few CAISENQMNTEAFF TGTGCCATCAGTGAGAATCAGATGAACACTGAAGCTTTCTTT
TRBJ2-3 TRBV7-9 . . CASSGGVGTQYF TGTGCCAGCAGCGGCGGGGTAGGTACGCAGTATTTT
TRBJ2-5 TRBV11-1 . few CASSPRGAETQYF TGTGCCAGCAGCCCACGGGGGGCAGAGACCCAGTACTTC
TRBJ2-5 TRBV7-9 . . CASSPRGPETQYF TGTGCCAGCAGCCCACGAGGTCCGGAGACCCAGTACTTC
TRBJ2-1 TRBV6-5 . . CASSPVGQGLEQFF TGTGCCAGCAGTCCGGTCGGACAGGGACTAGAGCAGTTCTTC
TRBJ1-1 TRBV5-1 . . CASSLGGGNTEAFF TGCGCCAGCAGCTTGGGCGGGGGGAACACTGAAGCTTTCTTT
TRBJ1-1 TRBV27 TRBD1 . CASSLQGANTEAFF TGTGCCAGCAGTTTACAGGGGGCCAACACTGAAGCTTTCTTT